The clone carrying this T cell receptor (beta chain) has ten or more counts. This sample's time point: newly diagnosed GD, antithyroid drugs for less than 3 months. The TCR library was made from RNA extracted from PBMCs. V gave up 3 bases and J gave up 3 bases, with 12 bases separating them. Germline V gene data show CDR1 as MDHEN and CDR2 as SYDVKM. The CDR3 loop spans 15 amino acids. Arm-PCR with iRepertoire HTBI primers amplified the CDR3 regions for these TCR beta libraries. TCRdb itself ran the multiplex PCR reads through MiXCR, one entry per CDR3 protein. This repertoire shows about 440,000 distinct CDR3 sequences, 16% found once; its top ten account for 20% to 25%. This entry is derived from a study of regulatory T cells in long-lasting Graves disease. These data were likewise used in another study, on T cells in Graves' hyperthyroidism and ophthalmopathy.

V usage is TRBV28 and J usage is TRBJ2-1, with a tentative D call TRBD1 (5 bases). The sequence came from a woman aged 18 to 35 with Graves disease. The sample consisted of peripheral blood mononuclear cells (PBMCs), taken at new diagnosis, from a patient treated with antithyroid drugs. CDR3 in amino acids: CASSFPKGIYNEQFF. In DNA, the CDR3 is TGTGCCAGCAGTTTCCCCAAGGGGATCTACAATGAGCAGTTCTTC.